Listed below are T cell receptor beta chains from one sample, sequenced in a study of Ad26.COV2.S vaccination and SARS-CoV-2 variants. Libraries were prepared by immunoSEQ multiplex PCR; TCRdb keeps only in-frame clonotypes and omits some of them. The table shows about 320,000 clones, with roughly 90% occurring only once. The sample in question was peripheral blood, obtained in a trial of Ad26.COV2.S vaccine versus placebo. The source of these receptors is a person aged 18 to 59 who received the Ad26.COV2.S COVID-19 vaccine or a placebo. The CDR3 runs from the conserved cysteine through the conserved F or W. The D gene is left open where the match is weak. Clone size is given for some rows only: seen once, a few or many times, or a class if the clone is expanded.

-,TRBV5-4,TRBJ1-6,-,CASSQGSSYNSPLHF,TGTGCCAGCAGCCAGGGGAGCTCCTATAATTCACCCCTCCACTTT
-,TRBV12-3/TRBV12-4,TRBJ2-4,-,CASSLAGINIQYF,TGTGCCAGCAGTTTAGCAGGGATAAACATTCAGTACTTC
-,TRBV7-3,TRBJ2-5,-,CASSPGVAVTQETQYF,TGTGCCAGCAGTCCCGGGGTAGCGGTAACCCAAGAGACCCAGTACTTC
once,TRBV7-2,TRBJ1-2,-,CASSSPGRTETNYGYTF,TGTGCCAGCAGCTCCCCGGGCAGGACAGAGACTAACTATGGCTACACCTTC
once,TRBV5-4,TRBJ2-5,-,CASSLGVGGETQYF,TGTGCCAGCAGCTTGGGGGTAGGCGGAGAGACCCAGTACTTC
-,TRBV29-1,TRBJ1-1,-,CSVEVQGVEAFF,TGCAGCGTTGAAGTACAGGGAGTTGAAGCTTTCTTT
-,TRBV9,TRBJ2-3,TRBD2,CASAGGLDTQYF,TGTGCCAGCGCGGGGGGATTAGATACGCAGTATTTT
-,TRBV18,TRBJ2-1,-,CASSPGAHNEQFF,TGTGCCAGCTCACCGGGGGCACACAATGAGCAGTTCTTC
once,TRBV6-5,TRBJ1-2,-,CASSYSRWGGGYTF,TGTGCCAGCAGTTACTCGAGATGGGGGGGTGGCTACACCTTC
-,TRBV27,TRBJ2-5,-,CASSPEGHQETQYF,TGTGCCAGCAGTCCCGAGGGGCACCAAGAGACCCAGTACTTC
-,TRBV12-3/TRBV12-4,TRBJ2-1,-,CASSWAYNEQFF,TGTGCCAGCAGTTGGGCCTACAATGAGCAGTTCTTC
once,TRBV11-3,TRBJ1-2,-,CASSPKGRVGDGYTF,TGTGCCAGCAGCCCGAAAGGACGGGTGGGAGATGGCTACACCTTC
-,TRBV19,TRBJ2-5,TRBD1,CASSTHRGPGETQYF,TGTGCCAGTAGTACCCACAGGGGACCCGGGGAGACCCAGTACTTC
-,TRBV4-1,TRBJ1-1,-,CASSQLGAGEAFF,TGCGCCAGCAGCCAATTAGGGGCTGGTGAAGCTTTCTTT
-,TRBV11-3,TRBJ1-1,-,CASSLGTSRASATEAFF,TGTGCCAGCAGCTTGGGGACCTCCCGGGCCTCTGCCACTGAAGCTTTCTTT
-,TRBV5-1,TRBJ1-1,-,CASSLSKITEAFF,TGCGCCAGCAGCTTGAGTAAGATAACTGAAGCTTTCTTT
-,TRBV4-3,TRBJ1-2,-,CASSQGDKRVGGYTF,TGCGCCAGCAGCCAAGGAGACAAAAGGGTCGGTGGCTACACCTTC
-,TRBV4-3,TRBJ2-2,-,CASSQDFLRELFF,TGCGCCAGCAGCCAAGATTTTTTAAGGGAGCTGTTTTTT
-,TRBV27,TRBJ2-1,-,CAISPSSYNEQFF,TGTGCCATCTCCCCGAGCTCCTACAATGAGCAGTTCTTC
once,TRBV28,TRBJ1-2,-,CASSLDYGYTF,TGTGCCAGCAGTTTAGACTATGGCTACACCTTC
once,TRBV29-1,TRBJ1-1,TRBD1,CSDLRKDRENTEAFF,TGCAGCGACCTAAGGAAGGACAGGGAGAACACTGAAGCTTTCTTT
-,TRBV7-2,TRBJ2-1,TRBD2,CASSLRLAGVLGDEQFF,TGTGCCAGCAGCTTAAGGCTAGCGGGAGTCCTAGGGGATGAGCAGTTCTTC
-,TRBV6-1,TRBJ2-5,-,CASSSQHRERETQYF,TGTGCCAGCAGCTCCCAGCATAGGGAGAGGGAGACCCAGTACTTC
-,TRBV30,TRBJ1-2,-,CAWSVIPSAGAGYTF,TGTGCCTGGAGTGTAATACCTTCGGCAGGCGCTGGCTACACCTTC
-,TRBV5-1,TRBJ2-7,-,CASSLGSAGTEQYF,TGCGCCAGCAGCTTGGGTTCAGCAGGGACCGAGCAGTACTTC
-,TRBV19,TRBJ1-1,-,CASSLVRSNTEAFF,TGTGCCAGTAGTTTGGTGCGTTCGAACACTGAAGCTTTCTTT
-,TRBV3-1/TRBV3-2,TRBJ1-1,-,CASSQDVGGSEAFF,TGTGCCAGCAGCCAAGATGTAGGGGGTAGTGAAGCTTTCTTT
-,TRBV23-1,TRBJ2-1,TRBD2,CASSQAPRGEGPGTEQFF,TGCGCCAGCAGTCAAGCCCCTCGGGGGGAGGGCCCAGGGACTGAGCAGTTCTTC
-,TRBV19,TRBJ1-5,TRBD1,CASSKTGTGIYKDSNQPQHF,TGTGCCAGTAGTAAGACCGGGACAGGGATCTATAAAGATAGCAATCAGCCCCAGCATTTT
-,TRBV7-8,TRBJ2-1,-,CASSLWRSFNEQFF,TGTGCCAGCAGCTTATGGCGTTCCTTCAATGAGCAGTTCTTC
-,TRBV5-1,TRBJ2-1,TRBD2,CASSLRTSGSSYNEQFF,TGCGCCAGCAGCTTGAGGACTAGCGGGAGCTCCTACAATGAGCAGTTCTTC
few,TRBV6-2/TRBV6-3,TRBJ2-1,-,CASSSQGSYNEQFF,TGTGCCAGCAGCTCCCAGGGCTCCTACAATGAGCAGTTCTTC
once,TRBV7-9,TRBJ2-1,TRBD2,CASIRLAGGSGSYNEQFF,TGTGCCAGCATCCGACTAGCGGGAGGCTCGGGGTCCTACAATGAGCAGTTCTTC
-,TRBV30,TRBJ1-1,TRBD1,CASDRENTEAFF,TGTGCCTCTGACAGGGAGAACACTGAAGCTTTCTTT
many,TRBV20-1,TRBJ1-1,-,CSATWGTEAFF,TGCAGTGCAACGTGGGGGACTGAAGCTTTCTTT
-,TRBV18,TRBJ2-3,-,CASSPGGRRGGGTQYF,TGTGCCAGCTCACCCGGGGGACGACGGGGAGGTGGTACGCAGTATTTT